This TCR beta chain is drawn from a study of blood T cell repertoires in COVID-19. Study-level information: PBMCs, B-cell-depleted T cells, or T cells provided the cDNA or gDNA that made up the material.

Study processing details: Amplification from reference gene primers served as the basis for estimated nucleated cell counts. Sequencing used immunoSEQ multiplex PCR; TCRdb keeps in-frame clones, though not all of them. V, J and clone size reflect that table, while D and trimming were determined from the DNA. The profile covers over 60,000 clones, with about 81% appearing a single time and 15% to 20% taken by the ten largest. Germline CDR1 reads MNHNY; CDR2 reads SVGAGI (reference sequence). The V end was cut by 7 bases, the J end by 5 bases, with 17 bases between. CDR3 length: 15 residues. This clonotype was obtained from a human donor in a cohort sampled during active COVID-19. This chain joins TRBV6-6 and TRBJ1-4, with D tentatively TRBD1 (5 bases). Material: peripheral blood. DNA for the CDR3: TGTGCCAGCACCGTTACAGGACAAACAAATGAAAAACTGTTTTTT. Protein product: CASTVTGQTNEKLFF.